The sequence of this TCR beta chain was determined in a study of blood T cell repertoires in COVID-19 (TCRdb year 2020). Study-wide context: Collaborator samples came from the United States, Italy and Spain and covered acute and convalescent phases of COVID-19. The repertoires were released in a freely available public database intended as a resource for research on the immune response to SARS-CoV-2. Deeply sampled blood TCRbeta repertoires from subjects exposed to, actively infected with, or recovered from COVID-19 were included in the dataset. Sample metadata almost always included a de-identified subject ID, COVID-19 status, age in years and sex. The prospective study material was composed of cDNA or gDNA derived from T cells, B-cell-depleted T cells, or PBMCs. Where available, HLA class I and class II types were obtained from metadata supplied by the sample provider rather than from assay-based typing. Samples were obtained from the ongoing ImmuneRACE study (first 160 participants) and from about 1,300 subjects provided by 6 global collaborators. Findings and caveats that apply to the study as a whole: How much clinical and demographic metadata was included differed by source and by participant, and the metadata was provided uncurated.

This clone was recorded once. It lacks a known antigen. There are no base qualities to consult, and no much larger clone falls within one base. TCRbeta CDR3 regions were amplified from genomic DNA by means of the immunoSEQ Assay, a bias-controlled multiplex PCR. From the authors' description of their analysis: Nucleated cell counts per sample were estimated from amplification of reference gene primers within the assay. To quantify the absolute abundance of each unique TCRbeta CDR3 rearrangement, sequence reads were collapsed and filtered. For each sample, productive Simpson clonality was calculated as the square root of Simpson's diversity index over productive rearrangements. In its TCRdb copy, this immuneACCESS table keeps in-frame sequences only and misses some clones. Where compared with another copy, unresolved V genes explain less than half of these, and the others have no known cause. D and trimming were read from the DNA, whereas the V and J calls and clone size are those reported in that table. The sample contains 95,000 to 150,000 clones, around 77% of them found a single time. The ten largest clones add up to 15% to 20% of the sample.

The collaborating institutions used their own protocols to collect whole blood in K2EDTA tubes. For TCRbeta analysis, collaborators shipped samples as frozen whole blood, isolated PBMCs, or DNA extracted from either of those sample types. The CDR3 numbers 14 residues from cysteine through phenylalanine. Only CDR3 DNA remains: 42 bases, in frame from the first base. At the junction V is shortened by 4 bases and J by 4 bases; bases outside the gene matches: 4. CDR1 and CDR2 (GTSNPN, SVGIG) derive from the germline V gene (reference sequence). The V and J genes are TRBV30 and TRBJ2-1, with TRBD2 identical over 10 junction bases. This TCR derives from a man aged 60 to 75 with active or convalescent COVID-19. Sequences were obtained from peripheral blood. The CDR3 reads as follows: CAWKYSGRYNEQFF. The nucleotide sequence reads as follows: TGTGCCTGGAAGTATAGCGGGAGGTACAATGAGCAGTTCTTC.